Listed here is a single T cell receptor beta chain. Its specificity is not known. These data come from a study of cytomegalovirus exposure and HLA in healthy donors. About the study: The early release's HLA-typed donors yielded roughly 85 million unique TCRs. Study findings and constraints: Presence/absence comparisons presumed near-even sequencing depth among donors.

The CDR3 totals 14 residues. V dropped 4 bases and J dropped 3 bases, with 11 bases sitting between them. Per the germline V gene, CDR1 is SGHDN and CDR2 is FVKESK. 13 Jbeta primers and 60 Vbeta primers were used for the PCR. The assay was immunoSEQ multiplex PCR, and TCRdb's table has in-frame clones only and misses some. The sample carries tens of thousands of clones, approximately 60% recorded once. The J gene is TRBJ2-3, the V gene TRBV14, with D tentatively TRBD2 (6 bases). This clonotype was obtained from a woman aged 30 to 39 in good health and CMV-seropositive. The sequenced sample was PBMCs. This chain's CDR3 is CASSRRTITDTQYF. The CDR3 DNA is TGTGCCAGCAGCCGACGGACTATTACAGATACGCAGTATTTT.